The 17 T cell receptor beta chains given below trace back to one sample, sequenced in a study of blood T cell repertoires in COVID-19. Generated by immunoSEQ multiplex PCR, the TCRdb table keeps only in-frame clones and is missing some. The data contain around 200,000 clones, roughly nine tenths of them singletons. The sequencing sample was made of peripheral blood. The receptors were gathered from a woman aged 45-65 years with acute or convalescent COVID-19.

V usage is TRBV5-1 and J usage is TRBJ1-1; D uncertain. CDR1 is SGHRS and CDR2 is YFSETQ in the germline V gene. The CDR3 runs to 14 residues. Trimming took 3 bases from V and 0 from J, leaving 9 bases between them. This chain's CDR3 is CASSWKDMNTEAFF. The CDR3 coding sequence is TGCGCCAGCAGCTGGAAAGACATGAACACTGAAGCTTTCTTT. The full variable domain, rest sourced from reference TRBV5-1 and TRBJ1-1, is KAGVTQTPRYLIKTRGQQVTLSCSPISGHRSVSWYQQTPGQGLQFLFEYFSETQRNKGNFPGRFSGRQFSNSRSEMNVSTLELGDSALYLCASSWKDMNTEAFFGQGTRLTVV.

This clone has just one count. The gene calls are TRBV30 and TRBJ2-1, with 11 bases lining up with TRBD2. The CDR3 is 16 residues long. With 1 base clipped from V and 8 bases from J, the junction kept 10 bases outside the gene matches. Germline V lookup: CDR1 GTSNPN, CDR2 SVGIG (reference sequence). CDR3 amino acids: CAWSDPGTSGLDEQFF. The CDR3 region has the DNA TGTGCCTGGAGTGACCCCGGGACTAGCGGCCTCGATGAGCAGTTCTTC.

The V gene is TRBV4-3, the J gene TRBJ2-1, with 7 nucleotides matching TRBD2. The germline gives CDR1 LGHNA, CDR2 YSLEER. V was clipped by 1 base and J by 7 bases; unmatched bases: 7. The CDR3 contains 15 residues. CDR3 DNA sequence: TGCGCCAGCAGCCAAGTGGCGGGAGCAGGGAATGAGCAGTTCTTC. Protein: CASSQVAGAGNEQFF.

The chain joins TRBV7-8 to TRBJ2-7, with TRBD2 as a possible D gene (6 bases). Trimming removed 6 bases at V and 3 bases at J, with 24 bases between. This CDR3 is built from 17 residues. The germline gives CDR1 SGHVS, CDR2 FQNEAQ. CDR3 nucleotides: TGTGCCAGCAGGAATAACCTCCTGGGCTGGGAGGACTACGAGCAGTACTTC. This sequence encodes CASRNNLLGWEDYEQYF.

V is TRBV5-1 and J is TRBJ1-1, with D tentatively TRBD1 (5 bases). This CDR3 spans 14 amino acids. Germline V gene data show CDR1 as SGHRS and CDR2 as YFSETQ. Trimming pared 2 bases from V and 1 base from J, leaving 9 bases between. The CDR3 DNA follows: TGCGCCAGCAGCTTTCAGACAGAGAACACTGAAGCTTTCTTT. This translates into CASSFQTENTEAFF.

V usage is TRBV7-2 and J usage is TRBJ2-7, with 10 bases lining up with TRBD2. The CDR3 is made up of 17 amino acids. Per the germline V gene, CDR1 is SGHTA and CDR2 is FQGNSA. The J segment lost 5 bases and the V segment lost 1 base, leaving 11 bases of the junction unmatched. The CDR3 DNA is TGTGCCAGCAGCTTAGTTTCTAGCGGGAGCAGATCCCACGAGCAGTACTTC. This sequence encodes CASSLVSSGSRSHEQYF.

The chain uses TRBV6-1 and TRBJ2-1, with 8 bases that match TRBD1. From germline, CDR1 is MNHNS and CDR2 SASEGT. CDR3 length: 16 amino acids. J lost 6 bases, V lost 4 bases, and 11 bases had no gene match. Here the CDR3 reads CASSAQGASFFNEQFF. In DNA, the CDR3 is TGTGCCAGCAGTGCGCAGGGGGCGAGCTTCTTCAATGAGCAGTTCTTC.

The chain combines TRBV10-2 with TRBJ1-2, with D tentatively TRBD1 (6 bases). V was cut by 2 bases and J by 5 bases, with 12 bases left in between. Germline-derived CDR1 and CDR2 are WSHSY and SAAADI. The CDR3 length is 14 residues. Written as DNA, the CDR3 is TGCGCCAGCAGTGAGGGACAGTTTAAATATGGCTACACCTTC. Translating gives CASSEGQFKYGYTF.

The rearrangement uses TRBV5-4 and TRBJ1-1; possibly TRBD1 for D (5 bases). The CDR3 spans 15 residues. Deletions cut 4 bases from V and 4 bases from J, with 17 bases between. CDR1 SGHNT and CDR2 YYREEE come from the germline V gene (reference sequence). CDR3 DNA: TGTGCCAGCAGCCCAACCGGGGGGGTGGGCACTGAAGCTTTCTTT. Translation gives CASSPTGGVGTEAFF.

This clone turned up a few times. This chain connects TRBV19 to TRBJ1-3; 10 positions match TRBD1. Trimming cost V 0 bases and J 0 bases; bases outside gene matches: 2. Germline CDR1 LNHDA, CDR2 SQIVND (reference sequence). The CDR3 is made up of 17 amino acids. Here the CDR3 reads CASSIEDRGLSGNTIYF. Written as DNA, the CDR3 is TGTGCCAGTAGTATAGAAGACAGGGGGCTCTCTGGAAACACCATATATTTT.

The V gene is TRBV6-5, the J gene TRBJ2-5, with D tentatively TRBD2 (6 bases). Per germline, CDR1 MNHEY and CDR2 SVGAGI. The V gene lost 5 bases and the J gene lost 3 bases, with 13 bases spanning the gap. The CDR3 consists of 14 residues. The CDR3 DNA reads as TGTGCCAGCAGTACCCAGTGGGGGGAAGAGACCCAGTACTTC. It is translated as CASSTQWGEETQYF.

The CDR3 nucleotides are TGTGCCAGCAGTTTATCGAGGTGGGACAGCAGCTCCTACGAGCAGTACTTC. Its protein is CASSLSRWDSSSYEQYF. J is TRBJ2-7 and V is TRBV27; 7 nucleotides match TRBD1. The CDR3 has 17 residues. V lost 0 bases and J lost 0; bases outside the gene matches: 8. Germline lookup yields CDR1 MNHEY and CDR2 SMNVEV (reference sequence).

This clone was detected a few times. The V call is TRBV12-1, the J call TRBJ1-4; the D call TRBD1 from the table was never checked on the DNA. TRBV12-1 is assigned pseudogene status. The CDR3 totals 13 residues. In nucleotides, the CDR3 is TGTGCCAGCAGCTTGCAGGGATTCGAAAAACTGTTTTTT. It is translated as CASSLQGFEKLFF.

This clone has just one count. V and J are TRBV7-9 and TRBJ1-1; 9 bases fit TRBD1. Looked up from germline, CDR1 is SEHNR and CDR2 is FQNEAQ (reference sequence). The CDR3 length is 13 residues. V dropped 4 bases and J dropped 7; count of bases not matched to a gene: 4. In nucleotides, the CDR3 is TGTGCCAGCAGCTCACAGGGGGCGGATGAAGCTTTCTTT. This encodes CASSSQGADEAFF.

The chain couples TRBV6-4 to TRBJ2-1; 10 bases are a match to TRBD2. The CDR3 has 16 amino acids. Per the germline V gene, CDR1 is MRHNA and CDR2 is SNTAGT. J lost 10 bases, V lost 4 bases, and 13 bases had no gene match. This chain's CDR3 is CASSVASGGQQREQFF. CDR3 DNA: TGTGCCAGCAGTGTGGCTAGCGGGGGCCAACAACGGGAGCAGTTCTTC.

The chain combines TRBV19 with TRBJ2-3; possibly TRBD2 for D (6 bases). The CDR3 length is 15 residues. Per the germline V gene, CDR1 is LNHDA and CDR2 is SQIVND (reference sequence). The V and J ends lost 6 bases and 4 bases respectively, with 17 bases between them. CDR3 bases: TGTGCCAGTAGACGGTCGACTTGGGGGGCAGATACGCAGTATTTT. Encoded protein: CASRRSTWGADTQYF.

J is TRBJ1-4 and V is TRBV29-1; perhaps TRBD1 as D (6 bases). V was pared by 7 bases and J by 1 base, with 10 bases between. Germline V lookup: CDR1 SQVTM, CDR2 ANQGSEA. The CDR3 sequence is 13 residues long. Here the CDR3 reads CSGQQGTNEKLFF. In DNA, the CDR3 is TGCAGCGGTCAACAGGGAACTAATGAAAAACTGTTTTTT. The entire variable domain, with the rest obtained from reference TRBV29-1 and TRBJ1-4, is as follows: SAVISQKPSRDICQRGTSLTIQCQVDSQVTMMFWYRQQPGQSLTLIATANQGSEATYESGFVIDKFPISRPNLTFSTLTVSNMSPEDSSIYLCSGQQGTNEKLFFGSGTQLSVL.